This T cell receptor beta chain appears in the sequencing data of a study of blood T cells in healthy people across ages. The sample holds many counts of this clonotype. Its matching antigen is unknown. The study drew donors from healthy Caucasian individuals in Russia aged roughly 6 to 95. A J-beta primer mix and a sample-barcoded 5' primer were used in a second PCR of roughly 6 to 12 cycles. TCRdb called the 5' RACE reads again in MiXCR, with one record for every CDR3 protein. The repertoire holds approximately 1.5 million distinct CDR3 sequences, with 34% as singletons. V shed 7 bases and J shed 4 bases, with 11 bases lying between them. The germline V gene has CDR1 SQVTM and CDR2 ANQGSEA. The CDR3 is 11 residues long. Overall study findings and caveats: When set beside aged donors, long-lived donors presented more naive CD4+ cells and higher diversity. Possibly confounding the expanded clonotype changes was the fact that donor CMV status was unknown.

The clonotype was recovered from a woman aged 25 to 39 in good health. The specimen sequenced was blood. V and J are TRBV29-1 and TRBJ2-7; D not resolved. This CDR3 reads CSGQFLYEQYF. The DNA of the CDR3 is TGCAGCGGACAATTTTTATACGAGCAGTACTTC.